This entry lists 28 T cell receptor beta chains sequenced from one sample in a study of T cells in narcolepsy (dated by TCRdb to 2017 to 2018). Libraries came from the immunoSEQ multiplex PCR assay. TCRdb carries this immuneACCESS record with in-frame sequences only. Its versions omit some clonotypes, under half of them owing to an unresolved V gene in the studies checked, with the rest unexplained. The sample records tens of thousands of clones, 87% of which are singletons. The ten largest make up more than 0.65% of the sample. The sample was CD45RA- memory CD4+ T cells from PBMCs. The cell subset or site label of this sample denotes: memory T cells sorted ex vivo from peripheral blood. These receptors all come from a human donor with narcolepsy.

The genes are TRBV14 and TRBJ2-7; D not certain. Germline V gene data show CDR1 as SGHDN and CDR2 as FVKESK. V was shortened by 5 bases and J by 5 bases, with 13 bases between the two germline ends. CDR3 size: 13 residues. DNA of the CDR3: TGTGCCAGCAGCTATCCTAGTAGGAACGAGCAGTACTTC. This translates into CASSYPSRNEQYF.

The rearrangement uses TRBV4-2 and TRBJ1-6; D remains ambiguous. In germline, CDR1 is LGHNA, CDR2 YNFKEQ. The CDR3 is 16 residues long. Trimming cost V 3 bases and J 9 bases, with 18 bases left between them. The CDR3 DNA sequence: TGTGCCAGCAGCCAGCCCCCCATTGGATCACTTTCACCCCTCCACTTT. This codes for CASSQPPIGSLSPLHF.

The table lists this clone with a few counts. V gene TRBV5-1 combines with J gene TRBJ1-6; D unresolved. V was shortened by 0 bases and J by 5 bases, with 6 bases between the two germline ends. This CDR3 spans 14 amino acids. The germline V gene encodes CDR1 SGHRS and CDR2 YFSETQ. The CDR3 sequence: CASSLDGDNSPLHF. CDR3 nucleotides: TGCGCCAGCAGCTTGGACGGAGATAATTCACCCCTCCACTTT.

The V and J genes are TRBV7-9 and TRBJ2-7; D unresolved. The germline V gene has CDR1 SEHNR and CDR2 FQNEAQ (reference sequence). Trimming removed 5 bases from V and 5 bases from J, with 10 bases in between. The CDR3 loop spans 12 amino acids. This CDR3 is CASSPSFHEQYF. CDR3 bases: TGTGCCAGCAGCCCATCCTTCCACGAGCAGTACTTC.

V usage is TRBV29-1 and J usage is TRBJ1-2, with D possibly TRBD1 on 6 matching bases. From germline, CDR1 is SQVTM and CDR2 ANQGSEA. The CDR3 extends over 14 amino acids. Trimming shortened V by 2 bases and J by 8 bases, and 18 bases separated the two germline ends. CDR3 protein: CSVEIYPGAGGYTF. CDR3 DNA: TGCAGCGTTGAAATATATCCGGGGGCGGGCGGCTACACCTTC.

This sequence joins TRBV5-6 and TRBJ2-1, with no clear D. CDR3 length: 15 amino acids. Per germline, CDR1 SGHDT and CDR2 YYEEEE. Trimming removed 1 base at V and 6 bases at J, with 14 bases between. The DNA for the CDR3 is TGTGCCAGCAGCTTGAAGGGAACCACCATCAATGAGCAGTTCTTC. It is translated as CASSLKGTTINEQFF.

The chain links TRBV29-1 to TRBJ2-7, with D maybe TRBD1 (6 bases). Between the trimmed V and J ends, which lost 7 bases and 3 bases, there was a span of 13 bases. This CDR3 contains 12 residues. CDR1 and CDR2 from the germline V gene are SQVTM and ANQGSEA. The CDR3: CSAITGYYEQYF. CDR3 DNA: TGCAGCGCCATAACAGGGTACTACGAGCAGTACTTC.

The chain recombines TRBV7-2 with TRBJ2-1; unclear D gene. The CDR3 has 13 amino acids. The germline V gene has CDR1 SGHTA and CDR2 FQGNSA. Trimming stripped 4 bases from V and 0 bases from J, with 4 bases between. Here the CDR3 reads CASSSSSYNEQFF. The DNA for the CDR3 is TGTGCCAGCAGCTCGAGCTCCTACAATGAGCAGTTCTTC.

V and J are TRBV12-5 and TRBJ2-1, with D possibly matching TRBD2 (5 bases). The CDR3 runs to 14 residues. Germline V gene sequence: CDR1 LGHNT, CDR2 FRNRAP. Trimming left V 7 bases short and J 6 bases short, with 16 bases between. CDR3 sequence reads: CASALVPSSNEQFF. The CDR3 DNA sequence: TGTGCTAGTGCCCTGGTCCCTAGCTCCAATGAGCAGTTCTTC.

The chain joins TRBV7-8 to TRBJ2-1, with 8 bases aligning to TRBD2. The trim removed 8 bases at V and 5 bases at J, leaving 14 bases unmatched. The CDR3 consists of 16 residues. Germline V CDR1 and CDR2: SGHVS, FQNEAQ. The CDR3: CASGVAGTITNNEQFF. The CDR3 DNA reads TGTGCCAGCGGCGTAGCGGGGACAATAACGAACAATGAGCAGTTCTTC.

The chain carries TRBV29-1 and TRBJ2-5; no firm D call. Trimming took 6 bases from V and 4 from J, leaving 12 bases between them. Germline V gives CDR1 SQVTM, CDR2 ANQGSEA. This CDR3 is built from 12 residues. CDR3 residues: CSVDGQAETQYF. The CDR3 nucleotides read TGCAGCGTAGATGGTCAGGCAGAGACCCAGTACTTC.

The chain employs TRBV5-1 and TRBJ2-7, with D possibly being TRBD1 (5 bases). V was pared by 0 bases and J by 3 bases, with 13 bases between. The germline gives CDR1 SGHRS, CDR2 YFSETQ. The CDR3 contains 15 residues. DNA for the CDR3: TGCGCCAGCAGCTTGGGCGACAGAGTGAGCTACGAGCAGTACTTC. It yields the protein CASSLGDRVSYEQYF. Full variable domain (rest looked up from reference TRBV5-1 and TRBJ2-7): KAGVTQTPRYLIKTRGQQVTLSCSPISGHRSVSWYQQTPGQGLQFLFEYFSETQRNKGNFPGRFSGRQFSNSRSEMNVSTLELGDSALYLCASSLGDRVSYEQYFGPGTRLTVT.

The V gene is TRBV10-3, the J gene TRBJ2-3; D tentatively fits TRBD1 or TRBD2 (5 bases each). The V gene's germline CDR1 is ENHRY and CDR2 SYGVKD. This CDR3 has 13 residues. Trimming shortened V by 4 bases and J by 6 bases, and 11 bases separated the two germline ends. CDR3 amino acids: CAISGGPSDTQYF. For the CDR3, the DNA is TGTGCCATCAGTGGGGGACCTAGCGATACGCAGTATTTT.

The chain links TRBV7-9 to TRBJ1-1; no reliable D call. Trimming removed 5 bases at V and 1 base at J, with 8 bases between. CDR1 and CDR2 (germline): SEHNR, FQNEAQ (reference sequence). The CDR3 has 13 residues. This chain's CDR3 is CASSQKPNTEAFF. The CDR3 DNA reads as TGTGCCAGCAGCCAAAAACCGAACACTGAAGCTTTCTTT.

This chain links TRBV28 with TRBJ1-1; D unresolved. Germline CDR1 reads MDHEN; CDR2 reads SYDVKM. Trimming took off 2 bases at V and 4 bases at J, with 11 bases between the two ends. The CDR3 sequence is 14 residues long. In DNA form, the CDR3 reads TGTGCCAGCAGTTTAATCTCTTGGGGCACTGAAGCTTTCTTT. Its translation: CASSLISWGTEAFF.

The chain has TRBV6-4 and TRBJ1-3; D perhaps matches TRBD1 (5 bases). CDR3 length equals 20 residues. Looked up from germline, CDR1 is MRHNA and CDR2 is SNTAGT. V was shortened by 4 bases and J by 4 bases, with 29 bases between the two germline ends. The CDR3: CASSVKCRVRDFSPGNTIYF. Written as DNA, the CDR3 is TGTGCCAGCAGTGTAAAATGTAGGGTCAGGGATTTTAGTCCAGGAAACACCATATATTTT.

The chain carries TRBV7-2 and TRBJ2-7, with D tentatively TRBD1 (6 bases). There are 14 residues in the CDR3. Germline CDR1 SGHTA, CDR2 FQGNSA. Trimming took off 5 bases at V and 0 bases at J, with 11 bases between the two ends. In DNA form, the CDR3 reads TGTGCCAGCAGCCGCCCAGGGGCCTCCTACGAGCAGTACTTC. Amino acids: CASSRPGASYEQYF.

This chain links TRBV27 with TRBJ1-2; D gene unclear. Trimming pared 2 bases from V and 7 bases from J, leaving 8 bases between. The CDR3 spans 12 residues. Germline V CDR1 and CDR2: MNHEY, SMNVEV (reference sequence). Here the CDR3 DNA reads TGTGCCAGCAGTTTAGAGGGAGGTGGCTACACCTTC. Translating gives CASSLEGGGYTF.

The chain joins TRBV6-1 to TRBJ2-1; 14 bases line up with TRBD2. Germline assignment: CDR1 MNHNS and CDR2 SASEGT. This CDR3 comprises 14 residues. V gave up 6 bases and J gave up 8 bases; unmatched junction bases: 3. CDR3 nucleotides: TGTGCCAGCAGACGACTAGCGGGGGGGTATGAGCAGTTCTTC. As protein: CASRRLAGGYEQFF.

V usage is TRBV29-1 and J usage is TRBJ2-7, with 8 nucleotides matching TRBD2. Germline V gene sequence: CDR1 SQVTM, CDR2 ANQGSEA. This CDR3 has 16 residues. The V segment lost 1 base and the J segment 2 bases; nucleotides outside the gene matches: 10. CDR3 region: CSVEAPGGLTTYEQYF. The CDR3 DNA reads TGCAGCGTTGAAGCCCCGGGAGGGCTGACCACCTACGAGCAGTACTTC.

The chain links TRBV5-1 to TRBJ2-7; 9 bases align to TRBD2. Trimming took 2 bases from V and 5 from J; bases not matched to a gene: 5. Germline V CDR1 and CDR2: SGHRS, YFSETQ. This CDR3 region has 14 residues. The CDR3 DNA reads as TGCGCCAGCAGCTTAACAGCGGGAGGACACGAGCAGTACTTC. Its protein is CASSLTAGGHEQYF. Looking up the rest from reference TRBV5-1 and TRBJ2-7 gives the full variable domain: KAGVTQTPRYLIKTRGQQVTLSCSPISGHRSVSWYQQTPGQGLQFLFEYFSETQRNKGNFPGRFSGRQFSNSRSEMNVSTLELGDSALYLCASSLTAGGHEQYFGPGTRLTVT.

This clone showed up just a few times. The CDR3 DNA is TGTGCCAGCCAAGTCGGCCCCCGCGAGCAGTACTTC. This encodes CASQVGPREQYF. V and J are TRBV12-1 and TRBJ2-5. Judging by the DNA end, TRBJ2-7 fits better; the J call may be wrong. TRBV12-1 is a pseudogene segment. CDR3 length equals 12 residues.

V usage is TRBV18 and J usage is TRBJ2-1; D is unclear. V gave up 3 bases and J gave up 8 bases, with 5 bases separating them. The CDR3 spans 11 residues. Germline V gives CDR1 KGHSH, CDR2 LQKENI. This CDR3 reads CASSPRDEQFF. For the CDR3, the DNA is TGTGCCAGCTCACCCCGGGATGAGCAGTTCTTC.

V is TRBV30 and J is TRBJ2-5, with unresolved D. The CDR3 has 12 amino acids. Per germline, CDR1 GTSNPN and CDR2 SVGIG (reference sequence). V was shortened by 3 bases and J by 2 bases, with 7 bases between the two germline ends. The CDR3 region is CAWSARQETQYF. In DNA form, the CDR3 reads TGTGCCTGGAGCGCTCGGCAAGAGACCCAGTACTTC.

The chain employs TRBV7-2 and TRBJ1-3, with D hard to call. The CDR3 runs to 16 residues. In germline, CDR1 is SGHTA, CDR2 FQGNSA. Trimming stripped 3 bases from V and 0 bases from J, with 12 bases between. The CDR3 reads CASSFTDGPSGNTIYF. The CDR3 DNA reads TGTGCCAGCAGCTTCACTGACGGCCCCTCTGGAAACACCATATATTTT.

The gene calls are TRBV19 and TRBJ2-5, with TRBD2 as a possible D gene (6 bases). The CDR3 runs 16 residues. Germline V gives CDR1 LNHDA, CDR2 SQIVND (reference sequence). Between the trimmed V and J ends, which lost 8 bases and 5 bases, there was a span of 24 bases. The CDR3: CASSPWTTDGGETQYF. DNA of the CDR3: TGTGCCAGTTCGCCGTGGACCACCGATGGGGGGGAGACCCAGTACTTC.

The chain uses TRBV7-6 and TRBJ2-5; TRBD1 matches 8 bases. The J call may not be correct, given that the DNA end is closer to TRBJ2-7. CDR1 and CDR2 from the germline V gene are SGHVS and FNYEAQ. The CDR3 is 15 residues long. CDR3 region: CASSPGTGPTYEQYF. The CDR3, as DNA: TGTGCCAGCAGCCCCGGGACAGGCCCTACCTACGAGCAGTACTTC.

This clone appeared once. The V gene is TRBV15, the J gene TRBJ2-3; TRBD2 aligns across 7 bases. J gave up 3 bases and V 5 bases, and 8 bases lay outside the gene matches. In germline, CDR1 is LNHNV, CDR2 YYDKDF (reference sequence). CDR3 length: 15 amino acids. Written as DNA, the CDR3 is TGTGCCACCAGCGCTGGGGGGGTCCGGACAGATACGCAGTATTTT. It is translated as CATSAGGVRTDTQYF.